This TCR beta chain was documented in a study of T-cell reconstitution after alpha-beta-depleted transplantation in children. Using unique molecular identifiers, the investigators prepared the TCRbeta library. TCRdb re-analysed the PCR reads in MiXCR, keeping a single row per CDR3 protein. In the table there are 300,000 to 400,000 distinct CDR3 sequences, around 15% of which are singletons. This clonotype came up many times. Germline CDR1 MDHEN, CDR2 SYDVKM. This CDR3 region has 17 residues. Trimming took off 5 bases at V and 0 bases at J, with 20 bases between the two ends. This sequence originates from a male patient aged 2 to 10 who had a stem cell transplant for acute lymphoblastic leukemia, so the T cells may come from the graft donor. The V call is TRBV28, the J call TRBJ2-7, with D possibly TRBD1 on 6 matching bases. The specimen comprised PBMCs, mostly from graft donor cells, sampled 360 days after TCRalphabeta/CD19-depleted stem cell transplant. The CDR3 nucleotides are TGTGCCAGCAGTCCTTTGAGGACAGACCTAAGCTCCTACGAGCAGTACTTC. Protein product: CASSPLRTDLSSYEQYF.